This TCR beta chain came from a study of blood T cell repertoires in COVID-19. Study details: Samples taken during acute and convalescent COVID-19 were collected in the United States, Italy and Spain. Sources were T cells, B-cell-depleted T cells, or PBMCs; the material itself was cDNA or gDNA.

In the original processing: The authors estimated nucleated cell counts from reference gene primer amplification. The method was immunoSEQ multiplex PCR; TCRdb's version includes in-frame clones alone and lacks a portion of them. V, J and clone size reflect that table, while D and trimming were determined from the DNA. The table lists over 200,000 clones, around 83% of them singletons. V lost 0 bases, J lost 4 bases, and 11 bases lay in between. The CDR3 sequence is 14 residues long. Per the germline V gene, CDR1 is SGHRS and CDR2 is YFSETQ. The source of this sequence is a man aged 40-50 years who had recovered from COVID-19. The chain couples TRBV5-1 to TRBJ2-7; D is undetermined. Input material: peripheral blood. DNA of the CDR3: TGCGCCAGCAGCTTGGACGGTGCCCATTACGAGCAGTACTTC. Residues: CASSLDGAHYEQYF.